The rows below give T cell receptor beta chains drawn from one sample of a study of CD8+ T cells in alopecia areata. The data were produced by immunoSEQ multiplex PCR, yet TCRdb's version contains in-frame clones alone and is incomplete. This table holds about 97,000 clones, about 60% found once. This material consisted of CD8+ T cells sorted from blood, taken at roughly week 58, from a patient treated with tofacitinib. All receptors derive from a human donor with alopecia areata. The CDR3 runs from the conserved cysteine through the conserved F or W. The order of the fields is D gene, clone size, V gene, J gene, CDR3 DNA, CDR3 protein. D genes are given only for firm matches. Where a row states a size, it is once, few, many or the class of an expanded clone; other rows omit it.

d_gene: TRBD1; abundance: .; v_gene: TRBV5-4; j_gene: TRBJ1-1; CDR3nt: TGTGCCAGCAGCAGGGACAGGGCAAACACTGAAGCTTTCTTT; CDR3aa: CASSRDRANTEAFF
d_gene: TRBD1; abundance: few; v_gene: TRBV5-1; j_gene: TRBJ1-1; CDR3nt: TGCGCCAGCAGCTCGGGACAGGAGGGGGAAGAAGCTTTCTTT; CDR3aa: CASSSGQEGEEAFF
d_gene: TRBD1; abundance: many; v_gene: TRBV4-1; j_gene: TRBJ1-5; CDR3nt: TGCGCCAGCAGCCAAGCCGAGACAGGGGGTCAGCCCCAGCATTTT; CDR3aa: CASSQAETGGQPQHF
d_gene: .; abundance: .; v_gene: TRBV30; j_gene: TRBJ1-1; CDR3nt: TGTGCCTGGGACGCTTCGGGGGTGATCCTTGAAGCTTTCTTT; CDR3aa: CAWDASGVILEAFF
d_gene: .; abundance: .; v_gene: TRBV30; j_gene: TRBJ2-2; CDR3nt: TGTGCCTGGAGTACATCCGGGGCGAACACCGGGGAGCTGTTTTTT; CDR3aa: CAWSTSGANTGELFF
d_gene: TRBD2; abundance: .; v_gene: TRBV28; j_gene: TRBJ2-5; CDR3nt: TGTGCCAGCAGTGCTAGCGGGGGGTGGGGCGAGACCCAGTACTTC; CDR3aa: CASSASGGWGETQYF
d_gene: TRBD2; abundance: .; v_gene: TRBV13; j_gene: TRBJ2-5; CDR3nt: TGTGCCAGCAGCCCCCTGGGTAGCGGGGGGGTCCAAGAGACCCAGTACTTC; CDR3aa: CASSPLGSGGVQETQYF
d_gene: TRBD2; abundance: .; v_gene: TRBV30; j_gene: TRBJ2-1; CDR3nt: TGTGCCTGGAGAGCTAGCGGGGGTCACAATGAGCAGTTCTTC; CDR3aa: CAWRASGGHNEQFF
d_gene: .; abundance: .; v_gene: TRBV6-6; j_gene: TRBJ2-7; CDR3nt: TGTGCCAGCAGTAGGGATTCCTACGAGCAGTACTTC; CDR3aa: CASSRDSYEQYF
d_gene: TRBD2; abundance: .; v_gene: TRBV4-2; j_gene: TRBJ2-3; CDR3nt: TGTGCCAGCAGCCTTGGCGGGGGGCGAGATACGCAGTATTTT; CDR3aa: CASSLGGGRDTQYF
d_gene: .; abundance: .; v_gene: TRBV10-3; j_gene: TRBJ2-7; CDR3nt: TGTGCCATCAACGATCAGGAGACCTACGAGCAGTACTTC; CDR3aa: CAINDQETYEQYF
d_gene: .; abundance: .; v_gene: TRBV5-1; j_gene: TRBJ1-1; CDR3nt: TGCGCCAGCACCTGGGGCCAGGGAACTGAAGCTTTCTTT; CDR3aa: CASTWGQGTEAFF
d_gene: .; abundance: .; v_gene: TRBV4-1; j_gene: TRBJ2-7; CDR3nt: TGCGCCAGCAGCCAAGTTAAAGGCACAACCTACGAGCAGTACTTC; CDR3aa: CASSQVKGTTYEQYF
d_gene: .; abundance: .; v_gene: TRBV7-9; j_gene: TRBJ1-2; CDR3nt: TGTGCCAGCAGCTCCAGGGGTTTCGGCTACACCTTC; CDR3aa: CASSSRGFGYTF
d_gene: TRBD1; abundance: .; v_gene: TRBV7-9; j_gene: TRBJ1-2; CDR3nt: TGTGCCAGCAGCTTATTCGGGGACAGGGTCTATGGCTACACCTTC; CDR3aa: CASSLFGDRVYGYTF
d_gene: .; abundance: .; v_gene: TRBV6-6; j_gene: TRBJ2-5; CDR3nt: TGTGCCAGCCAACTCCGGGCAGTAGAGACCCAGTACTTC; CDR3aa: CASQLRAVETQYF